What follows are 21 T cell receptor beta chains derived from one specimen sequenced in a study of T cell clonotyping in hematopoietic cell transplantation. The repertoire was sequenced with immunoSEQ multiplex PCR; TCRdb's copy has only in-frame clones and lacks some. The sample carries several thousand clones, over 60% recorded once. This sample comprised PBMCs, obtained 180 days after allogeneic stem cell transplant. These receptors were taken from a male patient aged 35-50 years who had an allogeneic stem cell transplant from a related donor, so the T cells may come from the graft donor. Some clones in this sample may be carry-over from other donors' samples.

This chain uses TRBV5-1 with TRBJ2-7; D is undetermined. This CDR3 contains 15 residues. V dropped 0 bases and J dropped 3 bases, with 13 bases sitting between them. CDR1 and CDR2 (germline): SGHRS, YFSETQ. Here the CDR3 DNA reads TGCGCCAGCAGCTTGGGACTGTTTGGGGACTACGAGCAGTACTTC. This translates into CASSLGLFGDYEQYF.

In DNA, the CDR3 is TGCGCCAGCAGCTTGGAACTCGCTTTCCCCCTCCACTTT. The encoded protein is CASSLELAFPLHF. This sequence joins TRBV5-1 and TRBJ1-6; D is unresolved. This CDR3 region has 13 residues. Trimming cost V 0 bases and J 13 bases, with 11 bases left between them. Germline-derived CDR1 and CDR2 are SGHRS and YFSETQ.

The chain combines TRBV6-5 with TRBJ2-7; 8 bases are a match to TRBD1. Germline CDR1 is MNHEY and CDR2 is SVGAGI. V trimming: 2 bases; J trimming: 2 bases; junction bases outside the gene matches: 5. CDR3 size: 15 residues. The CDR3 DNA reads TGTGCCAGCAGTTACCAGGACAGGGTACCCTACGAGCAGTACTTC. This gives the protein CASSYQDRVPYEQYF.

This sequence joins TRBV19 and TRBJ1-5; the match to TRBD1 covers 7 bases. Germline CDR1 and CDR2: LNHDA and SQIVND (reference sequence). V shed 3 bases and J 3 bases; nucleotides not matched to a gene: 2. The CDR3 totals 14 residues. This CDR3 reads CASSMGTDNQPQHF. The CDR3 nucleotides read TGTGCCAGTAGTATGGGGACAGACAATCAGCCCCAGCATTTT.

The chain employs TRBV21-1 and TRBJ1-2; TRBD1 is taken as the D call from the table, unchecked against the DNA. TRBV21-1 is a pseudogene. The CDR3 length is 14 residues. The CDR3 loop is CASSKDGQNYGYTF. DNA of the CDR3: TGTGCCAGCAGCAAAGACGGACAGAATTATGGCTACACCTTC.

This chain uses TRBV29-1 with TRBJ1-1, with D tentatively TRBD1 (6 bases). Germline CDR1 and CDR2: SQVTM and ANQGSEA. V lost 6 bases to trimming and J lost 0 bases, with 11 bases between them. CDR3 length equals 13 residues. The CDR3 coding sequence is TGCAGCGTGACAGGTCGGGTGAACACTGAAGCTTTCTTT. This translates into CSVTGRVNTEAFF. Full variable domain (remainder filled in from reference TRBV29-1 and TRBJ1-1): SAVISQKPSRDICQRGTSLTIQCQVDSQVTMMFWYRQQPGQSLTLIATANQGSEATYESGFVIDKFPISRPNLTFSTLTVSNMSPEDSSIYLCSVTGRVNTEAFFGQGTRLTVV.

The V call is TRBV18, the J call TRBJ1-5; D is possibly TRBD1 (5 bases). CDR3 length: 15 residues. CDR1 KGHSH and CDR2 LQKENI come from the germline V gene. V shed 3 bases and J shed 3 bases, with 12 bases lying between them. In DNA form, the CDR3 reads TGTGCCAGCTCACCGGAGACAGCGCCCAATCAGCCCCAGCATTTT. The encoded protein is CASSPETAPNQPQHF.

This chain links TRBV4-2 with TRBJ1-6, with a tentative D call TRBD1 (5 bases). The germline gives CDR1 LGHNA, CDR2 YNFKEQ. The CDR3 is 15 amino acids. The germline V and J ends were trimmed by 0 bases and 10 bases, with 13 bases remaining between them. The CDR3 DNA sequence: TGTGCCAGCAGCCAAGAAGCAGGGTCTGGCTCACCCCTCCACTTT. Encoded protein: CASSQEAGSGSPLHF.

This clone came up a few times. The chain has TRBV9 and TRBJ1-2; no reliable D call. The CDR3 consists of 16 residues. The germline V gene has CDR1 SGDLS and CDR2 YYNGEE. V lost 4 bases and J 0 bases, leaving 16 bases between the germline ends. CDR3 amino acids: CASSSFGEASNYGYTF. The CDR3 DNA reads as TGTGCCAGCAGCTCCTTTGGGGAGGCCTCTAACTATGGCTACACCTTC.

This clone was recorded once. CDR3 coding DNA: TGTGCCAGCAGTCGGGGGGCCCGGTCGGTCCCTGAAGCTTTCTTT. Protein product: CASSRGARSVPEAFF. The chain joins TRBV28 to TRBJ1-1; maybe TRBD1 (6 bases). Per the germline V gene, CDR1 is MDHEN and CDR2 is SYDVKM. V was cut by 5 bases and J by 6 bases, with 19 bases left in between. The CDR3 consists of 15 residues.

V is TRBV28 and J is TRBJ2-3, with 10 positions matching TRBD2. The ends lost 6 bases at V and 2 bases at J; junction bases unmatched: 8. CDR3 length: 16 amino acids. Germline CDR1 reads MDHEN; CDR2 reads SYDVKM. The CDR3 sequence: CASSESGGANTDTQYF. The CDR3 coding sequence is TGTGCCAGCAGCGAAAGCGGGGGGGCCAACACAGATACGCAGTATTTT.

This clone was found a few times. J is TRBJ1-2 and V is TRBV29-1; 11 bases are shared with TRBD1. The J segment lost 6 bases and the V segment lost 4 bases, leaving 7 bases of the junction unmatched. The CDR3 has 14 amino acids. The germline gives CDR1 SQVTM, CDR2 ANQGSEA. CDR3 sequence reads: CSVGRGQGAHGYTF. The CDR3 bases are TGCAGCGTTGGCCGAGGACAGGGGGCGCATGGCTACACCTTC.

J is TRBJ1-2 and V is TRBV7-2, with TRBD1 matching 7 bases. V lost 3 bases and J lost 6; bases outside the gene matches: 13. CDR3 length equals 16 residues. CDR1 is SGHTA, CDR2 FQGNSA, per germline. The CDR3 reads CASSLGGTASTHGYTF. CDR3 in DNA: TGTGCCAGCAGCTTGGGAGGGACAGCCTCAACCCATGGCTACACCTTC.

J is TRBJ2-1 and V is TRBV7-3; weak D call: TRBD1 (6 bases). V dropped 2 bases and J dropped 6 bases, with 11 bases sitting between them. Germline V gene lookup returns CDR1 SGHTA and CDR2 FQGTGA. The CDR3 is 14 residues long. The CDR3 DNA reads TGTGCCAGCAGCTTAGGGGGCCCCTCCAATGAGCAGTTCTTC. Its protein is CASSLGGPSNEQFF.

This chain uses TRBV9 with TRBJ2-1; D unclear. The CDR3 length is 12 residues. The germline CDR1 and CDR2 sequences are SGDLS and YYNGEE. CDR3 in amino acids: CASAASYNEQFF. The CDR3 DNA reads TGTGCTTCCGCAGCCTCCTACAATGAGCAGTTCTTC.

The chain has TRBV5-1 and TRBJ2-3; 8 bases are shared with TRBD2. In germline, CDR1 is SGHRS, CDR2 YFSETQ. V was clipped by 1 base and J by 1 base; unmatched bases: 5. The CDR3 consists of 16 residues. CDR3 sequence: CASSLQPAGGTDTQYF. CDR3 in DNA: TGCGCCAGCAGCTTGCAACCAGCGGGAGGCACAGATACGCAGTATTTT. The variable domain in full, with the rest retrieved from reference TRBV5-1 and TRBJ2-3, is KAGVTQTPRYLIKTRGQQVTLSCSPISGHRSVSWYQQTPGQGLQFLFEYFSETQRNKGNFPGRFSGRQFSNSRSEMNVSTLELGDSALYLCASSLQPAGGTDTQYFGPGTRLTVL.

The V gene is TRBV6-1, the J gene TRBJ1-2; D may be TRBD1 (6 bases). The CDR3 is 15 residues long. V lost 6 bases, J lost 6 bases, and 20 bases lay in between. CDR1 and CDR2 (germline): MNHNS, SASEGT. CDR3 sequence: CASRLGGAGADGYTF. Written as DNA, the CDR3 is TGTGCCAGCAGATTGGGGGGAGCAGGGGCGGATGGCTACACCTTC.

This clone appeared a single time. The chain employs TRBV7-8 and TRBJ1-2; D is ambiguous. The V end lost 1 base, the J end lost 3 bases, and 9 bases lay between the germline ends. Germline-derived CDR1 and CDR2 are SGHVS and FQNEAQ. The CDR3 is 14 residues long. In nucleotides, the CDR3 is TGTGCCAGCAGCTTAGGAGGCCGAGACTATGGCTACACCTTC. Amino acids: CASSLGGRDYGYTF. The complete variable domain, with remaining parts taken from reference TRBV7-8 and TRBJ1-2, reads GAGVSQSPRYKVAKRGQDVALRCDPISGHVSLFWYQQALGQGPEFLTYFQNEAQLDKSGLPSDRFFAERPEGSVSTLKIQRTQQEDSAVYLCASSLGGRDYGYTFGSGTRLTVV.

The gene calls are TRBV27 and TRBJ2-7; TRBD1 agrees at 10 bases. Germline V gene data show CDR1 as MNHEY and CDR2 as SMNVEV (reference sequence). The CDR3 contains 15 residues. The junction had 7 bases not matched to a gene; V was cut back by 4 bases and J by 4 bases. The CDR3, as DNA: TGTGCCAGCAGTTCCATCGGGACAGGGGTGTACGAGCAGTACTTC. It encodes CASSSIGTGVYEQYF.

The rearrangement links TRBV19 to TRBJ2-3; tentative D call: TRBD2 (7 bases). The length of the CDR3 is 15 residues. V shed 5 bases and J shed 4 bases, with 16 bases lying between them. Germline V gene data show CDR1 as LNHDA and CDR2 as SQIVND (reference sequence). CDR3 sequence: CASSPVRGHADTQYF. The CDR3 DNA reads TGTGCCAGTAGTCCTGTGCGGGGGCACGCAGATACGCAGTATTTT.

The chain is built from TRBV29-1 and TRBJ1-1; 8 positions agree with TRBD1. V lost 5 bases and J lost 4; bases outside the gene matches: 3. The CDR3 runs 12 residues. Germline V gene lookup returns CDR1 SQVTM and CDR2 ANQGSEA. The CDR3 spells CSVHRGATEAFF. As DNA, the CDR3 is TGCAGCGTTCACAGGGGGGCCACTGAAGCTTTCTTT.